What follows describes a single T cell receptor (beta chain). The sample belongs to a study of cytomegalovirus exposure and HLA in healthy donors. Primers included in the PCR were 60 Vbeta and 13 Jbeta primers. The method was immunoSEQ multiplex PCR; TCRdb's version includes in-frame clones alone and lacks a portion of them. The profile shows some 150,000 clones, approximately 80% of them singletons. The CDR3 covers 14 residues. The V gene's germline CDR1 is SEHNR and CDR2 FQNEAQ (reference sequence). V lost 6 bases and J lost 2, with 13 bases in between. This receptor was obtained from a woman aged 18-29 years in good health and CMV-seronegative. Specimen: PBMCs. The chain uses TRBV7-9 and TRBJ1-1; the D is unclear. CDR3 protein: CASRTGEGNTEAFF. The CDR3 nucleotides read TGTGCCAGCAGGACCGGGGAGGGCAACACTGAAGCTTTCTTT.